Included here is one T cell receptor beta chain sequence, with context. Its antigen has not been determined. Base qualities are not provided; no much larger clone lies one nucleotide away. This record comes from a study of blood T cells in healthy people across ages (dated by TCRdb to the mid-2010s). Broadly, across the study: In model experiments, template switching captured roughly one uniquely barcoded TCR beta cDNA molecule for every two T cells. Age-related changes in TCR beta repertoire diversity were measured in the study by deep sequencing normalized with unique cDNA molecular identifiers. Donors of different ages were randomly distributed across sequencing lanes to avoid experimental bias. The donors were split into four age groups: young (average about 16 years), middle-aged (roughly 39), aged (about 62) and long-lived (about 82). Two additional independent replicas of 1 million unique cDNA reads from the same blood draw were analyzed for two donors (one aged 18 to 30 and one aged 80 or older). What the work shows at the level of the full study, not this receptor alone: Compared with the aged group, the long-lived group had more naive CD4+ T cells, fewer expanded clones and increased TCR diversity, a pattern suggesting age selection. A strong correlation was found between observed TCR beta diversity and the percentage of naive T cells measured by flow cytometry. As age increased, observed TCR beta diversity per million T cells dropped in a roughly linear way, and a significant reduction was already evident by age approximately 40. Total diversity estimates from one million sequenced T cells were considered lower bounds and underestimates. Conclusive comparison of naive and antigen-experienced compartments was prevented by the profiling of bulk unsorted PBMCs. The CMV infection status of donors was not known, potentially confounding age-related changes in expanded clonotypes.

Systemically healthy Caucasian individuals from Russia, about 38 in total and aged roughly 6 to 100 years, were included as donors. Roughly 9 milliliters of peripheral blood were drawn from each donor into EDTA-treated Vacutainer tubes. PBMCs were isolated by Ficoll-Paque density-gradient centrifugation, with at least 6 million obtained per sample. Total RNA was extracted from PBMCs with Trizol reagent, with at least 6 micrograms obtained per sample. For every donor, an aliquot of PBMCs went through flow cytometry to measure the percentages of naive CD45RAhigh/CD27high T cells. V is pared back by 6 bases and J by 9 bases, with 18 bases lying between the germline termini. From its cysteine to its phenylalanine, the CDR3 spans 14 amino acids. Only the CDR3 DNA stays, 42 bases, in frame from base 1. From the germline V gene, CDR1 is MNHEY and CDR2 is SVGAGI. Library method: 5' RACE. Sequenced using an Illumina HiSeq 2500. A second PCR of about 6 to 12 cycles was performed with a sample-barcoded 5' primer and a J-beta primer mix. A unique molecular identifier was introduced onto each TCR beta cDNA molecule by a template-switch 5' adaptor carrying 12 random nucleotides. At least 2.5 million CDR3-containing paired-end reads were obtained from each sample. First-strand cDNA synthesis was performed from all RNA using the Mint cDNA synthesis kit, with priming by a TRBC-specific oligonucleotide. After uracil-DNA glycosylase treatment, a first 18-cycle PCR used universal primers M1SS and BC2_uni_R on all cDNA. As for the authors' bioinformatics: Each sample was normalized by randomly selecting 1 million high-quality reads, each carrying a distinct molecular identifier. Instead of being binned into consensus sequences, reads that shared molecular identifiers were thrown out. CDR3 identification, clonotype clustering and error correction used MiTCR with a Q25 quality threshold and the strictest error-elimination algorithm. A nonparametric unseen species model with Euler transformation was used to estimate lower-bound total TCR beta diversity. TCRdb reprocessing: public reads trimmed at Q25 with fastp, clones called with MiXCR, in-frame beta chains kept. Rows are combined by CDR3 protein, so each entry shows the most common genes and DNA. The V and J calls shown here were made by TCRdb, not taken from the authors' results. This sample lists 980,000 or so distinct CDR3 sequences; roughly 48% were detected once. Roughly 13% of the sample rests with the top ten.

The chain uses TRBV6-5 and TRBJ1-5; the D gene cannot be resolved reliably. The sample was blood. This TCR was recovered from a man aged 25 to 40 in good health. The CDR3 region reads CASRQRRESGPQHF. The DNA sequence is given as TGTGCCAGCAGACAACGGAGGGAATCGGGGCCCCAGCATTTT.